This T cell receptor (beta chain) was identified in a study of cytomegalovirus exposure and HLA in healthy donors. Points from the study as a whole: Earlier findings revealed that most TCR beta V segments proved productive either about 90% or about 30% of the time. Both high specificity and high sensitivity reportedly marked the classifier's diagnosis of cytomegalovirus status.

The CDR3 covers 15 residues. Germline V gives CDR1 MGHRA, CDR2 YSYEKL. J gave up 7 bases and V 3 bases, and 11 bases lay outside the gene matches. With respect to this clone: Its target is unknown.

Primers included in the PCR were 60 Vbeta and 13 Jbeta primers. In the study's own analysis: In a later analysis, the count reached roughly 80 million unique TCR beta chains, with about 9.9 million shared. Profiling relied on immunoSEQ multiplex PCR, and the TCRdb table lists in-frame clones only, not all of them. That table gives V, J and clone size, and the DNA gave D and trimming. Its listing shows about 130,000 clones. Sequencing was done on a sample of PBMCs. The receptor comes from a woman between 40 and 50 years old in good health and CMV-seropositive. V gene TRBV4-1 combines with J gene TRBJ2-7, with TRBD2 identical over 8 bases. The CDR3 reads CASSHIAGSSVEQYF. In DNA, the CDR3 is TGCGCCAGCAGCCATATAGCGGGATCATCAGTGGAGCAGTACTTC.